The 15 T cell receptor beta chains given below trace back to one sample, sequenced in a study of OX40 agonist ivuxolimab in advanced cancers. Libraries were prepared by immunoSEQ multiplex PCR; TCRdb keeps only in-frame clonotypes and omits some of them. The sample yields 25,000 to 35,000 clones, around 84% seen once. Sequenced here: CD4+ or CD8+ T cells sorted from blood, sampled in a trial of the OX40 agonist ivuxolimab. The source is an adult with an advanced solid tumor such as melanoma, head and neck, liver or kidney cancer.

This chain links TRBV19 with TRBJ2-2; D ambiguous. The length of the CDR3 is 13 residues. With 3 bases removed from V and 2 bases from J, the gap between germline ends came to 4 bases. In germline, CDR1 is LNHDA, CDR2 SQIVND (reference sequence). The CDR3 sequence: CASSIINTGELFF. As DNA, the CDR3 is TGTGCCAGTAGTATTATTAACACCGGGGAGCTGTTTTTT.

V usage is TRBV5-4 and J usage is TRBJ2-7, with 7 nucleotides matching TRBD2. This CDR3 contains 14 residues. V gave up 4 bases and J gave up 1 base; unmatched junction bases: 5. Germline-derived CDR1 and CDR2 are SGHNT and YYREEE (reference sequence). In DNA, the CDR3 is TGTGCCAGCAGCGCGCGGGGAGGGTCCTACGAGCAGTACTTC. The encoded protein is CASSARGGSYEQYF.

This chain uses TRBV7-9 with TRBJ2-2, with D unresolved. The CDR3 totals 16 residues. Germline CDR1 is SEHNR and CDR2 is FQNEAQ (reference sequence). Trimming took off 4 bases at V and 0 bases at J, with 12 bases between the two ends. CDR3 amino acids: CASSSDPTSNTGELFF. The CDR3 bases are TGTGCCAGCAGCTCAGACCCCACTTCGAACACCGGGGAGCTGTTTTTT. The full variable domain, with the rest looked up from reference TRBV7-9 and TRBJ2-2, is DTGVSQNPRHKITKRGQNVTFRCDPISEHNRLYWYRQTLGQGPEFLTYFQNEAQLEKSRLLSDRFSAERPKGSFSTLEIQRTEQGDSAMYLCASSSDPTSNTGELFFGEGSRLTVL.

The chain combines TRBV27 with TRBJ2-1; D gene uncertain. The germline V gene has CDR1 MNHEY and CDR2 SMNVEV (reference sequence). This CDR3 has 15 residues. Trimming took 2 bases from V and 0 from J, leaving 8 bases between them. The CDR3 DNA sequence: TGTGCCAGCAGTTTAACCCCCAACTCCTACAATGAGCAGTTCTTC. Translation gives CASSLTPNSYNEQFF.

This rearrangement joins TRBV7-8 to TRBJ2-3; 10 nucleotides match TRBD2. Germline lookup yields CDR1 SGHVS and CDR2 FQNEAQ. The CDR3 loop spans 16 amino acids. V lost 2 bases to trimming and J lost 4 bases; unmatched junction nucleotides: 6. In DNA, the CDR3 is TGTGCCAGCAGCTTACGGCTAGCGGGGGCCTCAGATACGCAGTATTTT. Its translation is CASSLRLAGASDTQYF.

The chain uses TRBV27 and TRBJ2-7; 8 bases line up with TRBD1. J gave up 2 bases and V 5 bases, and 5 bases lay outside the gene matches. The CDR3 sequence is 14 residues long. In germline, CDR1 is MNHEY, CDR2 SMNVEV (reference sequence). The CDR3 bases are TGTGCCAGCAGTAGGACAGGGTTCCCCTACGAGCAGTACTTC. It specifies CASSRTGFPYEQYF.

This chain joins TRBV4-2 and TRBJ2-1; 7 bases map to TRBD2. The V and J ends lost 3 bases and 5 bases, in that order; junction bases with no gene match: 10. The CDR3 length is 16 residues. The V gene's germline CDR1 is LGHNA and CDR2 YNFKEQ. The CDR3 sequence is CASSQPGWEGHNEQFF. The CDR3, as DNA: TGTGCCAGCAGCCAGCCCGGGTGGGAGGGGCACAATGAGCAGTTCTTC.

This clone was picked up one time. The rearrangement uses TRBV6-5 and TRBJ1-2; 7 positions match TRBD1. The trim removed 6 bases at V and 8 bases at J, leaving 9 bases unmatched. CDR1 MNHEY and CDR2 SVGAGI come from the germline V gene. The CDR3 spans 13 residues. CDR3 in amino acids: CASSTGTDGGYTF. CDR3 in DNA: TGTGCCAGCAGCACCGGGACAGACGGGGGCTACACCTTC.

The genes are TRBV5-1 and TRBJ2-1; 9 bases align to TRBD2. The V segment lost 2 bases and the J segment 7 bases; nucleotides outside the gene matches: 7. Germline V CDR1 and CDR2: SGHRS, YFSETQ. The length of the CDR3 is 15 residues. CDR3 amino acids: CASSLASGVLNEQFF. The CDR3 region has the DNA TGCGCCAGCAGCTTAGCTAGCGGGGTTCTAAATGAGCAGTTCTTC.

V usage is TRBV9 and J usage is TRBJ2-1, with 8 bases aligning to TRBD1. The CDR3 covers 15 residues. Germline assignment: CDR1 SGDLS and CDR2 YYNGEE. V shed 0 bases, J shed 5 bases, and the junction held 4 bases outside the gene matches. This chain's CDR3 is CASSVGTGLDNEQFF. Here the CDR3 DNA reads TGTGCCAGCAGCGTAGGGACAGGGCTCGACAATGAGCAGTTCTTC.

The chain is built from TRBV6-1 and TRBJ2-1, with D tentatively TRBD1 or TRBD2 (5 bases each). Germline loops: CDR1 MNHNS, CDR2 SASEGT. Between the trimmed V and J ends, which lost 6 bases and 0 bases, there was a span of 9 bases. The CDR3 runs 14 residues. The CDR3 sequence is CASRGDSSYNEQFF. CDR3 coding DNA: TGTGCCAGCAGGGGAGACAGCTCCTACAATGAGCAGTTCTTC.

The chain employs TRBV5-1 and TRBJ2-7; D is possibly TRBD1 or TRBD2 (6 bases each). CDR3 length equals 14 residues. Trimming took 3 bases from V and 4 from J, leaving 14 bases between them. The germline gives CDR1 SGHRS, CDR2 YFSETQ. The CDR3 DNA follows: TGCGCCAGCAGCTGGGTGGGGGGCGCGTACGAGCAGTACTTC. It encodes CASSWVGGAYEQYF. The full variable domain, with the rest looked up from reference TRBV5-1 and TRBJ2-7, is KAGVTQTPRYLIKTRGQQVTLSCSPISGHRSVSWYQQTPGQGLQFLFEYFSETQRNKGNFPGRFSGRQFSNSRSEMNVSTLELGDSALYLCASSWVGGAYEQYFGPGTRLTVT.

J is TRBJ1-1 and V is TRBV27; D gene unclear. CDR3 length: 11 residues. Germline V gene lookup returns CDR1 MNHEY and CDR2 SMNVEV (reference sequence). V was trimmed by 5 bases and J by 10 bases, leaving 11 bases between them. The CDR3 is CASSTFSRAFF. The CDR3 nucleotides are TGTGCCAGCAGTACGTTTTCGAGAGCTTTCTTT.

V gene TRBV30 combines with J gene TRBJ2-3; 10 nucleotides agree with TRBD2. There are 15 residues in the CDR3. The ends lost 2 bases at V and 3 bases at J; junction bases unmatched: 5. Germline V lookup: CDR1 GTSNPN, CDR2 SVGIG (reference sequence). The chain's CDR3 is CAWSKLAGVTDTQYF. The CDR3 DNA reads as TGTGCCTGGAGTAAGCTAGCGGGAGTAACAGATACGCAGTATTTT.

There are a few counts of this clone. The gene calls are TRBV4-3 and TRBJ1-6; a possible D gene is TRBD1 (5 bases). Germline V gene lookup returns CDR1 LGHNA and CDR2 YSLEER. V shed 0 bases and J shed 11 bases, with 11 bases lying between them. The CDR3 loop spans 14 amino acids. CDR3 loop: CASSQDGGTTPLHF. CDR3 nucleotides: TGCGCCAGCAGCCAAGATGGGGGGACTACACCCCTCCACTTT.